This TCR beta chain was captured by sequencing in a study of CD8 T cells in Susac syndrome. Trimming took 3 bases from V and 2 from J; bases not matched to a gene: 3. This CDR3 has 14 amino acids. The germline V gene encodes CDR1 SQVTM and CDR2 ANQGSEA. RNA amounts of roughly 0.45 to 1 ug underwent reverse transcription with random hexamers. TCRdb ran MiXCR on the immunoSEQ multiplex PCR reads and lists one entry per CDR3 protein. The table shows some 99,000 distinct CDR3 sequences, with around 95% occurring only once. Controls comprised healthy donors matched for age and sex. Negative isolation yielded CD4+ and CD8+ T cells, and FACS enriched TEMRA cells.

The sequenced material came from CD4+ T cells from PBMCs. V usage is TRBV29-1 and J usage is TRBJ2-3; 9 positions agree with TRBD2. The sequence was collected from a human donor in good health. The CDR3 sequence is CSVETSGYTDTQYF. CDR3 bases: TGCAGCGTTGAGACTAGCGGATACACAGATACGCAGTATTTT.